This T cell receptor beta chain originates from a study of cytomegalovirus exposure and HLA in healthy donors. Findings of the study overall: Later work showed greater clonal expansion in HLA-associated TCR beta chains than in equally common others. Among the sequence variants, a highly shared cluster was likely an artifact of sequencing. What TCR beta sequences reportedly achieved was accurate prediction of HLA-A and HLA-B alleles in most subjects.

Healthy bone marrow donors made up the cohort. CDR1 SNHLY and CDR2 FYNNEI come from the germline V gene. The germline V and J ends were trimmed by 0 bases and 0 bases, with 9 bases remaining between them. The CDR3 runs 16 residues. Primers included in the PCR were 60 Vbeta and 13 Jbeta primers. The table came from immunoSEQ multiplex PCR; TCRdb's copy has only in-frame clones and leaves some out. The data hold 200,000 or so clones, with roughly 84% observed a single time. As to this clone: Its antigen is not identified.

This receptor was obtained from a boy aged 10-17 years in good health and CMV-seronegative. The specimen was PBMCs. The chain combines TRBV2 with TRBJ2-4, with D hard to call. CDR3 loop: CASSEAPPLAKNIQYF. DNA for the CDR3: TGTGCCAGCAGTGAAGCCCCTCCACTAGCCAAAAACATTCAGTACTTC. Supplemented by reference TRBV2 and TRBJ2-4, the full variable domain reads EPEVTQTPSHQVTQMGQEVILRCVPISNHLYFYWYRQILGQKVEFLVSFYNNEISEKSEIFDDQFSVERPDGSNFTLKIRSTKLEDSAMYFCASSEAPPLAKNIQYFGAGTRLSVL.